This T cell receptor (beta chain) was identified in a study of T cells in Graves' hyperthyroidism and ophthalmopathy (dated 2019 in TCRdb). Context from the whole study: Peripheral blood samples were taken at initial diagnosis, before any treatment was given. The paper describes TCR Vbeta CDR3 sequencing of around 130 peripheral blood samples, made up of 43 ophthalmopathy patients, around 78 hyperthyroidism patients and 17 progressor patients. An independent validation cohort of 18 to 20 hyperthyroidism patients and about 16 patients who later progressed to ophthalmopathy tested prospective prediction of ophthalmopathy. For training and testing, the 80 to 100 patients in the discovery cohort were randomly divided in a 7:3 ratio. A discovery cohort of fewer than 110 patients, about 40 with Graves' ophthalmopathy and fewer than 65 with stable Graves' hyperthyroidism, was used to find distinguishing TCR V-J signatures. In about six Graves' hyperthyroidism patients, the study also compared T-cell repertoires from thyroid tissue with T-cell repertoires from blood. After sampling, hyperthyroidism patients received methimazole starting at 30 mg daily, and ophthalmopathy patients received high-dose intravenous methylprednisolone.

The CDR3 numbers 18 residues from cysteine through phenylalanine. Just CDR3 DNA is preserved here, 54 bases in frame from base 1. The germline V end is reduced by 0 bases and the J end by 1 base; junction bases left unmatched: 6. CDR1 MGHRA and CDR2 YSYEKL are derived from the germline V gene. The TCR beta CDR3 regions were amplified from the RNA transcripts. The first round of RT-PCR for the TCR CDR3 was performed with the HTBI primer set and the Qiagen OneStep RT-PCR kit. Libraries were constructed in a second round of multiplex PCR, after which size selection and purification were carried out. Sequencing of the libraries was done on an Illumina HiSeq2000 using paired-end 100 bp reads. The source study handled its data this way. SOAPnuke was used to process the raw data, removing reads that contained adapters or uncalled bases, had a mean Phred below 15, or lacked an exact match to the constant primer or identifier. High-quality paired reads were merged with COPE v1.2.5, and unique nucleotide sequences were defined as clonotypes. MiTCR v1.1 was used to align clonotypes to the IMGT TRBV, TRBD and TRBJ reference segments. Analysis was restricted to V-J combinations with a frequency above 0.0001, which covered 99% to 99.2% of repertoires. The TCS score was defined as the ratio of F50 (clonal expansion) to E x V (chaos), calculated using BLOSUM62-based TCRdist between CDR3 peptides within each V-J. Welch's t-statistics and random forest reduced several hundred V-J features to around 14, which were used in a naive Bayes classifier (R e1071). TCRdb passed the public sequencing reads through fastp at Q25 and MiXCR, retaining productive beta sequences. Entries are consolidated by CDR3 protein sequence, retaining the most common genes and DNA. TCRdb assigned the V and J calls; the authors' analysis was not used. This sample comprises some 340,000 distinct CDR3 sequences, roughly 13% of them detected only once. Together, the top ten hold about a third of the sample.

This clonotype was seen more than once but under ten times. Its antigen remains unidentified. The input lacks base qualities; no much larger clone sits a single base away. In the ophthalmopathy patients, disease was moderately to severely active, with a Clinical Activity Score of 3 or more, a NOSPECS grade of 4 or more, and a duration of less than 3 months. Patients with uncontrolled infections, other autoimmune diseases, pregnancy or lactation were excluded. Diagnoses were established on the basis of clinical symptoms, serum thyroxine and TRAb, thyroid ultrasound, and orbital computed tomography. PBMCs were isolated from about 9 ml of fresh peripheral blood by Ficoll-Paque density gradient centrifugation. Total RNA was extracted using Trizol reagent, and RNA quality was assessed on an Agilent 2100 Bioanalyzer. Results the study describes overall, beyond this receptor: Most expanded thyroid clonotypes (frequency above 0.001) were also detected in blood, a finding suggesting that blood repertoires may reflect thyroid immune responses. In validation, the model predicted progression to ophthalmopathy with around 71% sensitivity and 72% to 85% specificity, a median of roughly seven months before onset. Sample size was not statistically predetermined, and investigators were not blinded to group allocation. A 13 V-J signature model separated ophthalmopathy from stable hyperthyroidism, with 87.88% sensitivity and about 81% specificity in cross-validation and 80%/75% in testing.

Sequencing was carried out using blood. Recombination joined TRBV4-1 with TRBJ2-5; TRBD2 agrees with 12 junctional bases. This clonotype originated in a woman in her thirties or forties with Graves' ophthalmopathy. The CDR3 has the sequence CASSQDFTSGGPQETQYF. The nucleotide sequence reads TGCGCCAGCAGCCAAGATTTTACTAGCGGGGGGCCCCAAGAGACCCAGTACTTC.